The entry below gives a single TCR beta chain sequence along with its context. This clone came up a few times. The clone's antigen remains unknown. Base qualities were left out, and no much larger clone turns up one base away. A single peripheral blood draw of around 0.11 L on average was collected from each donor into heparinised tubes. A BD FACSAria II and a panel including CD45RO, CCR7, CD25, CD127, CD95 and CD27 were used to sort naive, central memory, regulatory and stem cell-like memory CD4+ T cells. All sorted populations exceeded 95% purity. PBMCs were isolated immediately by Lymphoprep density gradient centrifugation and stained directly without culture. Samples were stained and sorted in pairs, with one healthy donor and one patient per experiment, so that batch effects were minimized. This specimen belongs to a study of beta chain features in type 1 diabetes (dated by TCRdb to the late 2010s). General notes on the study: Mean age, gender distribution, total cell number and subset yield were not different between patients and healthy donors. A total of 107,917,701 sorted cells were examined across all samples, and the number of cells per subset was strongly correlated with RNA yield. In the study, TCRB repertoires of sorted circulating CD4+ T cell subsets from recently diagnosed type 1 diabetes patients were compared with those of matched healthy donors. Naive and central memory subsets were obtained from all 28 donors, but regulatory and stem cell-like memory subsets were isolated from only 8 patients and roughly 8 healthy donors. The research as a whole found: The naive, central memory and regulatory TCRB repertoires appeared to resemble one another more closely among patients than among healthy donors. Because cDNA rather than genomic DNA was sequenced, highly expressing activated cells could have been over-represented, although no difference in activation and CD3 levels was found between groups. Fewer insertions and more nucleotide deletions at VDJ recombination sites were observed in patients with type 1 diabetes, implying thymic rearrangement abnormalities. Only small numbers of individuals were included in the HLA sub-analyses, which left unresolved whether HLA type had any influence on TCRB rearrangement. Shorter templates might have been favored by PCR, but patient and control samples were amplified and corrected together, so both groups would have been affected equally by any skew. A moderate but significant shortening of TCRB CDR3 length was observed in type 1 diabetes patients in all four CD4+ subsets.

All of the isolated RNA was reverse transcribed with the High Capacity cDNA Reverse Transcription Kit, so expressed TCRB transcripts were sequenced. Deep immunoSEQ sequencing was applied to naive, central memory and regulatory T cell samples, giving an average of around 3.4 million total reads per sample. After sorted cells were lysed in RLT buffer, RNA was extracted with DNase-treated RNeasy Micro or Mini kits, with the choice depending on cell number. To prevent cross-contamination, each cell subset was processed individually, whereas patient and healthy donor samples were processed jointly. The immunoSEQ multiplex PCR was used to amplify TCRB sequences from cDNA, generating 87-bp fragments that spanned the CDR3 region. The amplicons were sequenced using the Illumina HiSeq platform. As for the original processing: Synthetic template baselines were used to correct PCR bias computationally, reads within Hamming distance 2 were collapsed together, and singletons that could not be merged were discarded. Reads were aligned against IMGT so that V, D and J genes, CDR3 length and insertions or deletions at six rearrangement sites could be assigned. Within each subset, clonotype counts were normalized to sorted cell number, after which true diversity and Gini coefficients were computed with the tcR R package. The overlap coefficient, calculated on TCRB nucleotide sequences, was used to measure repertoire sharing. Out-of-frame TCRB sequences from naive cells were analyzed to stand in for the pre-selection repertoire. TCRdb retrieved this table from immuneACCESS and kept in-frame rearrangements only. Not all clones are present; in checked studies, unresolved V genes account for under half, and no reason is known for the remainder. That table furnishes V, J and clone size, whereas the DNA furnished D and trimming. In this sample the table shows 640,000 or so clones, roughly 12% of which occur a single time. The ten biggest clones cover 0.022% of the sample.

The CDR3 covers 11 residues, taking in both the cysteine and the phenylalanine. The entry retains the CDR3 DNA only, 33 bases that are in frame from base 1. The germline V gene encodes CDR1 MNHNS and CDR2 SASEGT. At the junction V is shortened by 8 bases and J by 8 bases, with 12 bases in between. The clonotype comes from a man in his late teens or twenties with type 1 diabetes. The sequence is built from TRBV6-1 and TRBJ1-2, with the D gene uncertain. Material for sequencing was naive CD4+ T cells from blood. The sample's cell subset or site, from its label and the paper: true naive CD4+ T cells. CDR3 sequence: CASWESGGYTF. Here is the DNA: TGTGCCAGCTGGGAGAGTGGGGGCTACACCTTC.